This TCR beta chain originates from a study of vaccination and CD4 T cells after COVID-19. The wider study: Post-COVID specimens were obtained a median approximately 95 days after diagnosis (range 35 to 161).

Treatment: approximately 11-day PBMC culture with coronavirus spike peptide pools or control peptides (ViraFEST assay). TCRs were sequenced by ViraFEST after antigen-specific T cells had been expanded with peptide pools. The Oncomine TCR Beta short-read assay sequenced DNA from cultured CD4+ T cells. From the PCR reads, TCRdb called clonotypes with MiXCR, one entry per CDR3 protein. The sample records 4,800 or so distinct CDR3 sequences, 35% to 45% being singletons. This clonotype was detected only a few times. Its antigen is not known. Germline CDR1 reads SNHLY; CDR2 reads FYNNEI. V was cut by 7 bases and J by 7 bases, with 17 bases left in between. The CDR3 covers 14 residues.

The sample consisted of CD4+ T cells from blood, cultured in vitro. This rearrangement joins TRBV2 to TRBJ1-5; D might be TRBD1 (6 bases). The source is a human donor who had recovered from COVID-19. The CDR3, as DNA: TGTGCCAGCAAGGGGGGGCCCTTGGGGCAGCCCCAGCATTTT. Translated: CASKGGPLGQPQHF.